These 26 T cell receptor beta chains originate from one sample sequenced in a study of T-cell reconstitution after alpha-beta-depleted transplantation in children. TCRbeta library preparation incorporated unique molecular identifiers. TCRdb recomputed calls from the PCR reads with MiXCR, one row per CDR3 protein. The sample holds approximately 420,000 distinct CDR3 sequences, about a tenth seen once. The source was PBMCs from the stem cell graft donor, collected from the stem cell graft. These receptors came from a human donor who donated a stem cell graft to a child with acute myeloid leukemia.

The J gene is TRBJ1-1, the V gene TRBV5-1; 7 positions agree with TRBD1. V lost 3 bases and J lost 1; bases outside the gene matches: 3. The germline gives CDR1 SGHRS, CDR2 YFSETQ. The CDR3 consists of 14 residues. The CDR3 nucleotides are TGCGCCAGCAGCTGGGGACAGAGGAACACTGAAGCTTTCTTT. Translating gives CASSWGQRNTEAFF.

This clonotype has a count of ten or more. The chain recombines TRBV28 with TRBJ2-1; TRBD1 agrees at 8 bases. Germline trimming cut 4 bases from V and 4 bases from J; bases unmatched to any gene: 3. The CDR3 consists of 14 residues. Germline V lookup: CDR1 MDHEN, CDR2 SYDVKM. Here the CDR3 reads CASSSGQGYNEQFF. The DNA of the CDR3 is TGTGCCAGCAGTTCCGGACAGGGTTACAATGAGCAGTTCTTC.

The rearrangement uses TRBV7-2 and TRBJ2-5; 7 nucleotides line up with TRBD1. Unmatched junction bases numbered 6, after V lost 3 bases and J lost 2 bases. CDR3 length: 15 amino acids. Germline values: CDR1 SGHTA, CDR2 FQGNSA. The CDR3 loop is CASSLKPGQQETQYF. CDR3 nucleotides: TGTGCCAGCAGCTTGAAACCGGGACAGCAAGAGACCCAGTACTTC. Combining the CDR3 with reference TRBV7-2 and TRBJ2-5 gives the whole variable domain GAGVSQSPSNKVTEKGKDVELRCDPISGHTALYWYRQSLGQGLEFLIYFQGNSAPDKSGLPSDRFSAERTGGSVSTLTIQRTQQEDSAVYLCASSLKPGQQETQYFGPGTRLLVL.

The sample holds a few counts of this clonotype. V usage is TRBV12-3 or TRBV12-4 and J usage is TRBJ1-6; TRBD1 might be the D (5 bases). V dropped 6 bases and J dropped 7 bases, with 16 bases sitting between them. The CDR3 has 15 residues. CDR3 in amino acids: CASRSTGLPNSPLHF. The CDR3 DNA is TGTGCCAGCAGGTCCACAGGACTGCCAAATTCACCCCTCCACTTT.

There are a few counts of this clonotype. This sequence joins TRBV5-1 and TRBJ2-7, with 9 bases fitting TRBD2. CDR1 and CDR2 from the germline V gene are SGHRS and YFSETQ. J was trimmed by 6 bases and V by 4 bases; bases with no gene match: 8. CDR3 size: 14 residues. As DNA, the CDR3 is TGCGCCAGCAGCAGAAAAGCGGGAGGCTCCGAGCAGTACTTC. This sequence encodes CASSRKAGGSEQYF.

In this sample, this clonotype turned up many times. The chain employs TRBV10-3 and TRBJ2-5; weak D call: TRBD1 (6 bases). CDR1 and CDR2 (germline): ENHRY, SYGVKD. The CDR3 is 13 residues long. The germline V and J ends were trimmed by 2 bases and 5 bases, with 9 bases remaining between them. CDR3 bases: TGTGCCATCAGTGAGCAGCAGGGGGAGACCCAGTACTTC. Translating gives CAISEQQGETQYF.

This clonotype ranks as medium-sized. The chain uses TRBV9 and TRBJ1-5; 10 bases agree with TRBD1. Germline loops: CDR1 SGDLS, CDR2 YYNGEE. The CDR3 sequence is 14 residues long. V dropped 8 bases and J dropped 4; count of bases not matched to a gene: 6. The CDR3 bases are TGTGCCAGTGGACAGGGGGTCGGGAATCAGCCCCAGCATTTT. Amino acids: CASGQGVGNQPQHF.

The chain employs TRBV7-6 and TRBJ2-7; 10 bases match TRBD1. In germline, CDR1 is SGHVS, CDR2 FNYEAQ. With 5 bases clipped from V and 2 bases from J, the junction kept 6 bases outside the gene matches. This CDR3 has 15 residues. In DNA form, the CDR3 reads TGTGCCAGCAGCGCAGGGACAGGGGCACCCTACGAGCAGTACTTC. It is translated as CASSAGTGAPYEQYF.

The chain has TRBV20-1 and TRBJ2-6, with a weak D call TRBD2 (6 bases). The CDR3 is made up of 17 amino acids. CDR1 is DFQATT and CDR2 is SNEGSKA in the germline V gene (reference sequence). The germline V and J ends were trimmed by 1 base and 1 base, with 14 bases remaining between them. CDR3 nucleotides: TGCAGTGCTAGAGTTGGAGGGAAGGGATCTGGGGCCAACGTCCTGACTTTC. Amino acids: CSARVGGKGSGANVLTF.

This clonotype has at least ten counts. The chain carries TRBV20-1 and TRBJ2-2; 7 bases are a match to TRBD1. Germline V gene data show CDR1 as DFQATT and CDR2 as SNEGSKA (reference sequence). The CDR3 has 13 amino acids. V lost 4 bases to trimming and J lost 3 bases; unmatched junction nucleotides: 2. The CDR3 loop is CSAITGDTGELFF. As DNA, the CDR3 is TGCAGTGCTATTACAGGGGACACCGGGGAGCTGTTTTTT.

The chain couples TRBV7-2 to TRBJ2-3, with TRBD1 matching over 9 bases. CDR1 and CDR2 from the germline V gene are SGHTA and FQGNSA. The V gene end was trimmed by 2 bases and the J gene end by 4 bases; junction bases not matched to a gene: 4. This CDR3 has 15 amino acids. CDR3 sequence: CASSLTGTGPDTQYF. The CDR3 coding sequence is TGTGCCAGCAGCTTAACCGGGACAGGGCCAGATACGCAGTATTTT.

This clonotype showed up just a few times. The chain recombines TRBV18 with TRBJ2-1, with TRBD2 identical over 11 bases. Unmatched junction bases numbered 6, after V lost 1 base and J lost 1 base. The CDR3 loop spans 18 amino acids. Germline loops: CDR1 KGHSH, CDR2 LQKENI. CDR3 region: CASSPLSGGAVSYNEQFF. The CDR3 DNA sequence: TGTGCCAGCTCACCACTTAGCGGGGGGGCTGTGTCCTACAATGAGCAGTTCTTC.

This clonotype was seen a few times. This chain joins TRBV27 and TRBJ2-7, with D perhaps matching TRBD2 (6 bases). From germline, CDR1 is MNHEY and CDR2 SMNVEV (reference sequence). The CDR3 totals 16 residues. V lost 2 bases and J lost 0, with 14 bases in between. CDR3 amino acids: CASSLHGGTDSYEQYF. The CDR3 DNA follows: TGTGCCAGCAGTTTACACGGCGGGACCGACTCCTACGAGCAGTACTTC.

The chain carries TRBV29-1 and TRBJ2-7; 7 bases match TRBD1. Unmatched junction bases numbered 7, after V lost 8 bases and J lost 0 bases. The CDR3 spans 13 residues. CDR1 and CDR2 from the germline V gene are SQVTM and ANQGSEA. CDR3 residues: CSFQQGSSYEQYF. For the CDR3, the DNA is TGCAGCTTCCAACAGGGGAGCTCCTACGAGCAGTACTTC.

The chain is built from TRBV29-1 and TRBJ1-2; tentative D call: TRBD1 (5 bases). This CDR3 has 9 amino acids. Germline values: CDR1 SQVTM, CDR2 ANQGSEA. Trimming took off 6 bases at V and 12 bases at J, with 11 bases between the two ends. For the CDR3, the DNA is TGCAGCGTCGGCGGGACGGACACCTTC. This encodes CSVGGTDTF. The entire variable domain, with the rest obtained from reference TRBV29-1 and TRBJ1-2, is as follows: SAVISQKPSRDICQRGTSLTIQCQVDSQVTMMFWYRQQPGQSLTLIATANQGSEATYESGFVIDKFPISRPNLTFSTLTVSNMSPEDSSIYLCSVGGTDTFGSGTRLTVV.

The chain recombines TRBV30 with TRBJ2-1, with D perhaps assigned TRBD1 or TRBD2 (5 bases each). The germline gives CDR1 GTSNPN, CDR2 SVGIG (reference sequence). V lost 0 bases, J lost 9 bases, and 15 bases lay in between. This CDR3 spans 14 amino acids. The CDR3 reads CAWSVGVVRGEQFF. The CDR3 bases are TGTGCCTGGAGTGTAGGGGTTGTGAGGGGTGAGCAGTTCTTC.

The sample holds a few counts of this clonotype. V gene TRBV11-3 combines with J gene TRBJ2-2; a possible D gene is TRBD1 (5 bases). V was shortened by 2 bases and J by 0 bases, with 19 bases between the two germline ends. CDR3 length: 19 amino acids. CDR1 and CDR2 from the germline V gene are SGHNT and YENEEA. CDR3 DNA sequence: TGTGCCAGCAGCTTAAAAGGGGCCTTAGTTTTGTCGAACACCGGGGAGCTGTTTTTT. Its protein product is CASSLKGALVLSNTGELFF.

In its sample, this clonotype was seen a few times. This rearrangement joins TRBV6-1 to TRBJ2-1; 8 bases agree with TRBD2. CDR1 and CDR2 (germline): MNHNS, SASEGT. V shed 7 bases, J shed 7 bases, and the junction held 9 bases outside the gene matches. This CDR3 region has 14 residues. The CDR3 DNA reads as TGTGCCAGCAAGTGGGGACTAGTACGAAATGAGCAGTTCTTC. It is translated as CASKWGLVRNEQFF.

The table lists this clonotype with a few counts. The V call is TRBV4-1, the J call TRBJ2-2; D is ambiguous. This CDR3 region has 14 residues. Trimming shortened V by 1 base and J by 6 bases, and 9 bases separated the two germline ends. Per germline, CDR1 MGHRA and CDR2 YSYEKL. The CDR3 sequence: CASSQASWAGELFF. CDR3 in DNA: TGCGCCAGCAGCCAAGCATCGTGGGCCGGGGAGCTGTTTTTT.

The sample holds a few counts of this clonotype. The chain links TRBV5-1 to TRBJ1-6; D is unresolved. CDR3 length: 12 residues. Germline V gene sequence: CDR1 SGHRS, CDR2 YFSETQ. V lost 4 bases and J 12 bases, leaving 11 bases between the germline ends. CDR3 DNA: TGCGCCAGCAGCCCTACTTATGGACCCCTCCACTTT. This sequence encodes CASSPTYGPLHF.

CDR3 bases: TGCAGCTTTAGCGGGAGTGCGTATGAGCAGTTCTTC. Protein: CSFSGSAYEQFF. The V gene is TRBV29-1, the J gene TRBJ2-1; TRBD2 agrees at 9 bases. With V trimmed by 8 bases and J by 8 bases, 7 bases remained unmatched. This CDR3 spans 12 amino acids. Germline CDR1 is SQVTM and CDR2 is ANQGSEA.

This clonotype appeared a few times. The rearrangement links TRBV5-1 to TRBJ2-6, with D perhaps matching TRBD1 or TRBD2 (5 bases each). V was pared by 7 bases and J by 0 bases, with 23 bases between. Germline V gene data show CDR1 as SGHRS and CDR2 as YFSETQ. The CDR3 loop spans 19 amino acids. Written as DNA, the CDR3 is TGCGCCAGCCCAAGGTGTTGGGGGACGCGAAGCTCTGGGGCCAACGTCCTGACTTTC. Encoded protein: CASPRCWGTRSSGANVLTF. Filled out from reference TRBV5-1 and TRBJ2-6, the complete variable domain reads KAGVTQTPRYLIKTRGQQVTLSCSPISGHRSVSWYQQTPGQGLQFLFEYFSETQRNKGNFPGRFSGRQFSNSRSEMNVSTLELGDSALYLCASPRCWGTRSSGANVLTFGAGSRLTVL.

Points on this clonotype: This could be a read error, since a much larger clone is one nucleotide away. J is TRBJ2-7 and V is TRBV10-3, with D possibly TRBD2 on 5 matching bases. Germline-derived CDR1 and CDR2 are ENHRY and SYGVKD. This CDR3 contains 14 residues. In DNA, the CDR3 is TGTGCCATCAGTGATTCGAGGGCGGACGACGAGCAGCACTTC. It specifies CAISDSRADDEQHF.

This chain links TRBV19 with TRBJ2-7, with TRBD1 matching 8 bases. The CDR3 totals 16 residues. From germline, CDR1 is LNHDA and CDR2 SQIVND (reference sequence). V was clipped by 4 bases and J by 1 base; unmatched bases: 9. The CDR3, as DNA: TGTGCCAGTAGTACAGCGTCAGGACAGGGTTCCTACGAGCAGTACTTC. It codes for CASSTASGQGSYEQYF.

This clonotype was observed a few times. The rearrangement uses TRBV20-1 and TRBJ2-7; TRBD1 or TRBD2 may be the D gene (5 bases each). The germline gives CDR1 DFQATT, CDR2 SNEGSKA (reference sequence). The CDR3 covers 12 residues. Trimming pared 6 bases from V and 3 bases from J, leaving 12 bases between. CDR3 bases: TGCAGTGCGAGGGGCCGCAACTACGAGCAGTACTTC. Protein sequence: CSARGRNYEQYF.

This clonotype was counted only a few times. J is TRBJ2-1 and V is TRBV11-2; TRBD1 might be the D (5 bases). Germline CDR1 SGHAT, CDR2 FQNNGV. V lost 6 bases, J lost 7 bases, and 22 bases lay in between. This CDR3 comprises 16 residues. In DNA, the CDR3 is TGTGCCAGCAGTAAAACAGGTAGTCAGGGTGGAAATGAGCAGTTCTTC. Translation gives CASSKTGSQGGNEQFF.